The 18 T cell receptor beta chains in this list originate from one sample, sequenced in a study of cytomegalovirus exposure and HLA in healthy donors. The PCR used 60 Vbeta and 13 Jbeta primers. Here immunoSEQ multiplex PCR was the method, and the copy in TCRdb shows in-frame clones only, minus some. This table has about 120,000 clones, roughly 9.9% appearing once. Sequenced: PBMCs. These receptors all stem from a man in his thirties or forties in good health and CMV-seronegative.

This clone appeared a few times. Other nucleotide sequences from this sample produce the same CDR3. The rearrangement links TRBV18 to TRBJ1-1; D possibly corresponds to TRBD1 (5 bases). Germline loops: CDR1 KGHSH, CDR2 LQKENI. This CDR3 contains 13 residues. Trimming pared 3 bases from V and 1 base from J, leaving 6 bases between. CDR3 coding DNA: TGTGCCAGCTCACCTCAGGGGAACACTGAAGCTTTCTTT. It translates to CASSPQGNTEAFF.

This clone was seen a few times. This chain uses TRBV11-3 with TRBJ2-1, with TRBD1 matching 7 bases. Unmatched junction bases numbered 9, after V lost 5 bases and J lost 5 bases. Germline-derived CDR1 and CDR2 are SGHNT and YENEEA. CDR3 length equals 15 residues. The CDR3 bases are TGTGCCAGCAGCCGGCAGCCGGACAGGCACAATGAGCAGTTCTTC. Translating it yields CASSRQPDRHNEQFF.

The chain is built from TRBV29-1 and TRBJ2-7; D may be TRBD1 (6 bases). This CDR3 is 12 amino acids long. Trimming left V 4 bases short and J 6 bases short, with 13 bases between. CDR1 is SQVTM, CDR2 ANQGSEA, per germline. This chain's CDR3 is CSVGRQGTEQYF. CDR3 nucleotide sequence: TGCAGCGTTGGAAGGCAGGGGACCGAGCAGTACTTC.

J is TRBJ2-1 and V is TRBV5-1; 12 nucleotides agree with TRBD1. With 0 bases clipped from V and 6 bases from J, the junction kept 1 base outside the gene matches. This CDR3 region has 15 residues. Germline V CDR1 and CDR2: SGHRS, YFSETQ. The CDR3: CASSLGGQGANEQFF. DNA of the CDR3: TGCGCCAGCAGCTTGGGGGGACAGGGGGCCAATGAGCAGTTCTTC.

This clone appeared once. The chain uses TRBV18 and TRBJ2-1; TRBD2 matches 8 bases. The CDR3 runs to 16 residues. Germline V lookup: CDR1 KGHSH, CDR2 LQKENI. Trimming at V came to 0 bases and at J to 6 bases, leaving 7 bases not matched to a gene. As DNA, the CDR3 is TGTGCCAGCTCACCACCCACGGGAGGGGCCCGCAATGAGCAGTTCTTC. The encoded protein is CASSPPTGGARNEQFF.

With respect to this clone: The junction differs from germline at one of its ends, possibly a read error. The same CDR3 arises from other DNA sequences in this sample as well. The chain uses TRBV7-7 and TRBJ2-5, with a tentative D call TRBD2 (5 bases). This CDR3 is 14 amino acids long. Germline lookup yields CDR1 SSHAT and CDR2 FNYEAQ (reference sequence). The CDR3 DNA follows: TGTGCTAGCAGTTCCACCGGGGACCAAGAGACCCAGTACTTC. It specifies CASSSTGDQETQYF. Full variable domain (remainder filled in from reference TRBV7-7 and TRBJ2-5): GAGVSQSPRYKVTKRGQDVTLRCDPISSHATLYWYQQALGQGPEFLTYFNYEAQPDKSGLPSDRFSAERPEGSISTLTIQRTEQRDSAMYRCASSSTGDQETQYFGPGTRLLVL.

This clone was seen a few times. This chain uses TRBV6-1 with TRBJ1-3; a weak D match, TRBD1 (6 bases). Germline-derived CDR1 and CDR2 are MNHNS and SASEGT. The CDR3 length is 16 residues. The V end was cut by 2 bases, the J end by 0 bases, with 11 bases between. CDR3 in amino acids: CASSELMGASGNTIYF. The CDR3 region has the DNA TGTGCCAGCAGTGAATTGATGGGGGCCTCTGGAAACACCATATATTTT.

As for this clone: Other DNA sequences in this specimen translate into the identical CDR3. V gene TRBV12-1 combines with J gene TRBJ1-6; the DNA was not compared with TRBD1, the D call given in the table. TRBV12-1 has pseudogene status. This CDR3 spans 14 amino acids. CDR3 protein: CASSSGQGDSPLHF. The CDR3 region has the DNA TGTGCCAGCAGTTCAGGACAGGGAGATTCACCCCTCCACTTT.

This clone was seen only a few times. V gene TRBV5-6 combines with J gene TRBJ1-5, with 7 bases aligning to TRBD1. The germline CDR1 and CDR2 sequences are SGHDT and YYEEEE. After removal of 4 bases from V and 5 bases from J, the junction contained 6 bases not matched to a gene. This CDR3 region has 14 residues. The CDR3 reads CASSGAGGYQPQHF. For the CDR3, the DNA is TGTGCCAGCAGCGGTGCAGGGGGATATCAGCCCCAGCATTTT.

The V gene is TRBV11-2, the J gene TRBJ1-2, with D maybe TRBD1 (6 bases). Germline CDR1 is SGHAT and CDR2 is FQNNGV. With 4 bases removed from V and 0 bases from J, the gap between germline ends came to 15 bases. The CDR3 contains 16 residues. In DNA, the CDR3 is TGTGCCAGCAGCTCGGGACACCTCGGGGCTAACTATGGCTACACCTTC. The encoded protein is CASSSGHLGANYGYTF.

This clone was observed a few times. The gene calls are TRBV5-8 and TRBJ2-3; a possible D gene is TRBD1 (6 bases). This CDR3 spans 18 amino acids. CDR1 is SGHTS, CDR2 YDEGEE, per germline. Trimming removed 0 bases from V and 3 bases from J, with 20 bases in between. CDR3 bases: TGTGCCAGCAGCTTGGTGAGGACAGTCCCGGGGAGTACAGATACGCAGTATTTT. Encoded protein: CASSLVRTVPGSTDTQYF.

This clone was found a few times. Additional DNA sequences in this sample encode the identical CDR3. The chain couples TRBV5-6 to TRBJ2-7; weak D call: TRBD2 (6 bases). Germline V gives CDR1 SGHDT, CDR2 YYEEEE. The CDR3 sequence is 14 residues long. V was pared by 4 bases and J by 2 bases, with 13 bases between. Written as DNA, the CDR3 is TGTGCCAGCAGCCCTGGGACGGGAGCCTACGAGCAGTACTTC. Translated: CASSPGTGAYEQYF.

This clone has just a few counts. The rearrangement links TRBV6-4 to TRBJ2-7; a weak D match, TRBD2 (6 bases). The CDR3 sequence is 15 residues long. V was pared by 4 bases and J by 5 bases, with 18 bases between. Germline V gene lookup returns CDR1 MRHNA and CDR2 SNTAGT. CDR3 sequence (DNA): TGTGCCAGCAGTGCCTTTCTAGCGACTACTAACGAGCAGTACTTC. Translation: CASSAFLATTNEQYF.

This rearrangement joins TRBV5-8 to TRBJ2-7; TRBD2 might be the D (6 bases). The germline V gene encodes CDR1 SGHTS and CDR2 YDEGEE. The CDR3 length is 11 residues. V was pared by 3 bases and J by 11 bases, with 12 bases between. CDR3 loop: CASSYGTYKYF. In DNA, the CDR3 is TGTGCCAGCAGCTACGGGACTTACAAGTACTTC.

The J gene is TRBJ1-2, the V gene TRBV27, with 7 nucleotides matching TRBD1. The CDR3 extends over 14 amino acids. The V gene's germline CDR1 is MNHEY and CDR2 SMNVEV (reference sequence). V lost 7 bases, J lost 7 bases, and 12 bases stayed unmatched. CDR3 nucleotide sequence: TGTGCCAGCACCCTGACAGGGTTTGGCGGTGGCTACACCTTC. Amino acid sequence: CASTLTGFGGGYTF.

This chain joins TRBV5-1 and TRBJ1-3, with D perhaps TRBD1 (5 bases). V lost 1 base, J lost 0 bases, and 14 bases lay in between. Germline assignment: CDR1 SGHRS and CDR2 YFSETQ. The CDR3 loop spans 17 amino acids. CDR3 DNA: TGCGCCAGCAGCTTGACAGGACCCACCGTCTCTGGAAACACCATATATTTT. Its translation: CASSLTGPTVSGNTIYF.

The chain carries TRBV7-9 and TRBJ2-2, with 10 bases fitting TRBD2. Per the germline V gene, CDR1 is SEHNR and CDR2 is FQNEAQ (reference sequence). The CDR3 runs to 14 residues. Trimming took 4 bases from V and 6 from J; bases not matched to a gene: 2. The CDR3 DNA reads TGTGCCAGCAGCTCCCTAGCGGGGGCCGGGGAGCTGTTTTTT. Residues: CASSSLAGAGELFF.

The J gene is TRBJ1-2, the V gene TRBV30, with TRBD1 matching 7 bases. CDR1 GTSNPN and CDR2 SVGIG come from the germline V gene (reference sequence). Germline trimming cut 0 bases from V and 0 bases from J; bases unmatched to any gene: 1. The CDR3 covers 14 residues. The CDR3 protein is CAWSVGQTNYGYTF. The CDR3 DNA sequence: TGTGCCTGGAGTGTGGGACAGACTAACTATGGCTACACCTTC.